These 23 T cell receptor beta chains originate from one sample sequenced in a study of OX40 agonist ivuxolimab in advanced cancers. Using immunoSEQ multiplex PCR, the repertoire was profiled, and TCRdb retains in-frame clones only, with some absent. The sample lists about 69,000 clones, around 91% occurring once. The specimen was CD4+ or CD8+ T cells sorted from blood, collected in a trial of the OX40 agonist ivuxolimab. These receptors all stem from an adult with an advanced solid tumor such as melanoma, head and neck, liver or kidney cancer.

This chain connects TRBV7-9 to TRBJ2-1, with 12 nucleotides matching TRBD1. J was trimmed by 7 bases and V by 4 bases; bases with no gene match: 5. CDR1 and CDR2 from the germline V gene are SEHNR and FQNEAQ (reference sequence). This CDR3 region has 15 residues. The CDR3 nucleotides are TGTGCCAGCAGCTACCGGGACAGGGGGCGAAATGAGCAGTTCTTC. Its translation: CASSYRDRGRNEQFF.

On this clone itself: It is unclear where the CDR3 begins or ends on the DNA, so no DNA is shown, and the CDR3 is as TCRdb lists it. V usage is TRBV5-4 and J usage is TRBJ1-3; the D call of TRBD1 is as the table states it, not checked on the DNA. CDR1 and CDR2 from the germline V gene are SGHNT and YYREEE (reference sequence). The CDR3 length is 18 residues, termini included. CDR3 protein: CASSPPSVPGATGNTIYF.

The V gene is TRBV10-2, the J gene TRBJ2-5, with D perhaps matching TRBD1 or TRBD2 (5 bases each). V lost 2 bases and J 3 bases, leaving 13 bases between the germline ends. This CDR3 has 15 amino acids. Germline assignment: CDR1 WSHSY and CDR2 SAAADI. CDR3 protein: CASSERDGGKETQYF. CDR3 in DNA: TGCGCCAGCAGTGAGCGGGACGGTGGGAAAGAGACCCAGTACTTC.

The V and J genes are TRBV20-1 and TRBJ2-7; D gene unclear. The V end was cut by 6 bases, the J end by 3 bases, with 9 bases between. This CDR3 comprises 11 residues. Germline-derived CDR1 and CDR2 are DFQATT and SNEGSKA (reference sequence). CDR3 loop: CSAPAHYEQYF. The CDR3 DNA sequence: TGCAGTGCACCGGCCCACTACGAGCAGTACTTC.

V gene TRBV9 combines with J gene TRBJ2-3; a possible D gene is TRBD2 (6 bases). Trimming took 1 base from V and 2 from J, leaving 14 bases between them. CDR1 and CDR2 from the germline V gene are SGDLS and YYNGEE. The CDR3 is 16 amino acids. The CDR3 region has the DNA TGTGCCAGCAGCGTAAGTGGGACTGGGTACACAGATACGCAGTATTTT. It yields the protein CASSVSGTGYTDTQYF.

This rearrangement joins TRBV28 to TRBJ2-7; D remains ambiguous. The CDR3 is made up of 15 amino acids. V shed 1 base and J shed 3 bases, with 13 bases lying between them. Per germline, CDR1 MDHEN and CDR2 SYDVKM. CDR3 DNA: TGTGCCAGCAGTTTATTTGGCCCTAAGTACTACGAGCAGTACTTC. It specifies CASSLFGPKYYEQYF.

V gene TRBV11-3 combines with J gene TRBJ2-5; 8 bases are a match to TRBD1. CDR3 length: 15 residues. V trimming: 0 bases; J trimming: 5 bases; junction bases outside the gene matches: 5. Germline-derived CDR1 and CDR2 are SGHNT and YENEEA. CDR3 amino acids: CASSLDQGARETQYF. DNA of the CDR3: TGTGCCAGCAGCTTAGATCAGGGGGCGCGGGAGACCCAGTACTTC. Drawing the rest from reference TRBV11-3 and TRBJ2-5, the complete variable domain is EAGVVQSPRYKIIEKKQPVAFWCNPISGHNTLYWYLQNLGQGPELLIRYENEEAVDDSQLPKDRFSAERLKGVDSTLKIQPAELGDSAVYLCASSLDQGARETQYFGPGTRLLVL.

This clone has just one count. The V call is TRBV5-1, the J call TRBJ2-1, with 11 bases lining up with TRBD1. The J segment lost 5 bases and the V segment lost 0 bases, leaving 7 bases of the junction unmatched. The germline V gene encodes CDR1 SGHRS and CDR2 YFSETQ. The CDR3 runs 17 residues. CDR3 sequence: CASSLGTGGKQDNEQFF. In nucleotides, the CDR3 is TGCGCCAGCAGCTTGGGGACAGGGGGCAAACAGGACAATGAGCAGTTCTTC.

This clone has a single count. V gene TRBV15 combines with J gene TRBJ2-7; 7 bases align to TRBD1. In germline, CDR1 is LNHNV, CDR2 YYDKDF (reference sequence). The CDR3 runs to 15 residues. The V gene end was trimmed by 5 bases and the J gene end by 0 bases; junction bases not matched to a gene: 7. The CDR3 nucleotides are TGTGCCACCAGCGGGGACAGTACTTACTCCTACGAGCAGTACTTC. This encodes CATSGDSTYSYEQYF.

The chain couples TRBV7-9 to TRBJ2-3, with D possibly called TRBD1 or TRBD2 (6 bases each). Per the germline V gene, CDR1 is SEHNR and CDR2 is FQNEAQ (reference sequence). V lost 3 bases to trimming and J lost 5 bases, with 12 bases between them. CDR3 length: 14 amino acids. CDR3: CASSLGGAGDTQYF. In DNA, the CDR3 is TGTGCCAGCAGCTTGGGGGGCGCGGGAGATACGCAGTATTTT.

This clone was observed a few times. The gene calls are TRBV7-2 and TRBJ1-5; possibly TRBD1 for D (5 bases). CDR1 and CDR2 from the germline V gene are SGHTA and FQGNSA. V dropped 5 bases and J dropped 4 bases, with 12 bases sitting between them. The CDR3 has 14 amino acids. CDR3 sequence reads: CASSIDSKNQPQHF. The DNA of the CDR3 is TGTGCCAGCAGCATTGACAGCAAAAATCAGCCCCAGCATTTT.

Comment on this clone: Germline and junction disagree at one end, which may indicate a read error. The chain links TRBV6-6 to TRBJ2-7, with 11 nucleotides matching TRBD2. CDR1 MNHNY and CDR2 SVGAGI come from the germline V gene (reference sequence). The CDR3 sequence is 14 residues long. The CDR3 DNA reads TGTGCCAGCAGCTCCGGGACCTTGGGGACTAGCGGAAACTTC. It is translated as CASSSGTLGTSGNF.

The rearrangement uses TRBV11-3 and TRBJ2-7; D remains unclear. Trimming cost V 1 base and J 0 bases, with 10 bases left between them. CDR3 length: 15 residues. The germline gives CDR1 SGHNT, CDR2 YENEEA. In DNA, the CDR3 is TGTGCCAGCAGCTTAGCTGCATCGAGCTCCTACGAGCAGTACTTC. It codes for CASSLAASSSYEQYF.

The V call is TRBV7-2, the J call TRBJ2-7; 10 nucleotides agree with TRBD2. With V trimmed by 5 bases and J by 3 bases, 7 bases remained unmatched. CDR1 SGHTA and CDR2 FQGNSA come from the germline V gene. The CDR3 has 15 residues. The CDR3 protein is CASSTGLAFYYEQYF. Here the CDR3 DNA reads TGTGCCAGCAGCACGGGACTAGCGTTTTACTACGAGCAGTACTTC.

The gene calls are TRBV7-3 and TRBJ2-3, with 7 nucleotides matching TRBD2. The CDR3 spans 14 residues. V shed 5 bases and J 0 bases; nucleotides not matched to a gene: 2. CDR1 and CDR2 from the germline V gene are SGHTA and FQGTGA. The CDR3 sequence: CASSRDYSTDTQYF. Here the CDR3 DNA reads TGTGCCAGCAGCCGGGACTACAGCACAGATACGCAGTATTTT.

The chain combines TRBV6-1 with TRBJ2-1; D is perhaps TRBD1 (6 bases). V was clipped by 6 bases and J by 8 bases, with 17 bases between them. This CDR3 has 14 residues. CDR1 is MNHNS, CDR2 SASEGT, per germline. This CDR3 is CASSQGTVNHEQFF. As DNA, the CDR3 is TGTGCCAGCAGCCAGGGGACCGTTAACCATGAGCAGTTCTTC.

The V gene is TRBV6-1, the J gene TRBJ2-2; 15 positions match TRBD2. With V trimmed by 4 bases and J by 6 bases, 0 bases remained unmatched. CDR3 length equals 15 residues. CDR1 is MNHNS, CDR2 SASEGT, per germline. The CDR3 loop is CASSGTSGRAGELFF. CDR3 bases: TGTGCCAGCAGTGGGACTAGCGGGAGGGCCGGGGAGCTGTTTTTT.

This clone showed up just once. V and J are TRBV5-1 and TRBJ1-3; possibly TRBD1 for D (5 bases). CDR3 length: 15 residues. V gave up 6 bases and J gave up 4 bases, with 17 bases separating them. Germline V lookup: CDR1 SGHRS, CDR2 YFSETQ. Here the CDR3 reads CASNPDGGGGNTIYF. CDR3 in DNA: TGCGCCAGCAACCCCGATGGGGGAGGCGGAAACACCATATATTTT.

This chain connects TRBV28 to TRBJ2-5, with unresolved D. The V gene's germline CDR1 is MDHEN and CDR2 SYDVKM. There are 12 residues in the CDR3. V lost 3 bases, J lost 4 bases, and 6 bases lay in between. CDR3 sequence reads: CASSFGLETQYF. CDR3 sequence (DNA): TGTGCCAGCAGTTTTGGCTTAGAGACCCAGTACTTC.

Only one count was recorded for this clone. The gene calls are TRBV27 and TRBJ1-4; no clear D gene. V was pared by 6 bases and J by 8 bases, with 13 bases between. This CDR3 comprises 13 residues. The germline gives CDR1 MNHEY, CDR2 SMNVEV (reference sequence). The CDR3 DNA reads as TGTGCCAGCAGCTACCGTGTGGAGGAAAAACTGTTTTTT. Translated, it gives CASSYRVEEKLFF.

The V gene is TRBV7-6, the J gene TRBJ2-1; 12 bases are a match to TRBD2. From germline, CDR1 is SGHVS and CDR2 FNYEAQ. This CDR3 comprises 15 residues. V was pared by 5 bases and J by 9 bases, with 8 bases of the junction left unmatched. The chain's CDR3 is CASSVRLAGVAEQFF. As DNA, the CDR3 is TGTGCCAGCAGCGTCCGACTAGCGGGAGTAGCTGAGCAGTTCTTC.

This clone was recorded only once. V and J are TRBV19 and TRBJ2-7; 9 positions match TRBD1. Unmatched junction bases numbered 5, after V lost 5 bases and J lost 3 bases. The CDR3 runs to 14 residues. Germline-derived CDR1 and CDR2 are LNHDA and SQIVND (reference sequence). CDR3 bases: TGTGCCAGTAGTGCTGGACAGGGGTTCTACGAGCAGTACTTC. It specifies CASSAGQGFYEQYF.

This clone was counted once. J is TRBJ2-5 and V is TRBV18; tentative D call: TRBD1 (5 bases). The V and J ends lost 8 bases and 5 bases respectively, with 9 bases between them. CDR1 and CDR2 (germline): KGHSH, LQKENI. The CDR3 has 11 residues. The CDR3 here is CASTKGETQYF. DNA for the CDR3: TGTGCCAGCACCAAGGGGGAGACCCAGTACTTC.